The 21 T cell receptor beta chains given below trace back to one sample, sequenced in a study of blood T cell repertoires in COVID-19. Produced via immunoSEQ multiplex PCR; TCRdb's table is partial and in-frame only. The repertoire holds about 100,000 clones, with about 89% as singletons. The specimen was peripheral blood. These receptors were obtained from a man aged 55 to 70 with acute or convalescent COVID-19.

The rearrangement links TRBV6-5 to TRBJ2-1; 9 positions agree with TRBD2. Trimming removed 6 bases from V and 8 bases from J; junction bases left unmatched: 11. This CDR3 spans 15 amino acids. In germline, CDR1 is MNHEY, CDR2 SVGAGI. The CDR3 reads CASRSLAGGLDEQFF. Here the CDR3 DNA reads TGTGCCAGCAGATCACTAGCGGGCGGACTGGATGAGCAGTTCTTC.

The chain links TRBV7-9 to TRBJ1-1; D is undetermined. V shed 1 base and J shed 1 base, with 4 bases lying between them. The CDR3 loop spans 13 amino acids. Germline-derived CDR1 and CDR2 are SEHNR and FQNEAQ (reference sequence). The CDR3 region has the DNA TGTGCCAGCAGCTTAGAGCGGAACACTGAAGCTTTCTTT. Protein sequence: CASSLERNTEAFF. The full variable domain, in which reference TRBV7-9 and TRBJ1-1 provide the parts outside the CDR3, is DTGVSQNPRHKITKRGQNVTFRCDPISEHNRLYWYRQTLGQGPEFLTYFQNEAQLEKSRLLSDRFSAERPKGSFSTLEIQRTEQGDSAMYLCASSLERNTEAFFGQGTRLTVV.

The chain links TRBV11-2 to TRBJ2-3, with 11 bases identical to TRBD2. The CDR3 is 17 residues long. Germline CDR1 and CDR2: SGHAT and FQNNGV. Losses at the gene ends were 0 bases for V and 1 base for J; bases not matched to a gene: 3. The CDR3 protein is CASSLDRGLAGTDTQYF. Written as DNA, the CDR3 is TGTGCCAGCAGCTTAGATCGGGGACTAGCGGGCACAGATACGCAGTATTTT.

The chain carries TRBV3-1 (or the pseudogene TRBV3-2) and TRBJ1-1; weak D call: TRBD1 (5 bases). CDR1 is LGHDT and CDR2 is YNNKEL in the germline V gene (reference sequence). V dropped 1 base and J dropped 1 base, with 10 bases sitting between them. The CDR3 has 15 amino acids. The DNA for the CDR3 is TGTGCCAGCAGCCAAGGGCCAGGGCAGAACACTGAAGCTTTCTTT. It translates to CASSQGPGQNTEAFF.

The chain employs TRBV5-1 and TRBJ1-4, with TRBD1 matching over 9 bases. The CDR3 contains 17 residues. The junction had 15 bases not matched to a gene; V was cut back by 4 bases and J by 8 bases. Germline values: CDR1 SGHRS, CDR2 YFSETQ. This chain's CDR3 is CASSPLSGTGIIEKLFF. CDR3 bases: TGCGCCAGCAGCCCCCTATCCGGGACAGGGATAATCGAAAAACTGTTTTTT.

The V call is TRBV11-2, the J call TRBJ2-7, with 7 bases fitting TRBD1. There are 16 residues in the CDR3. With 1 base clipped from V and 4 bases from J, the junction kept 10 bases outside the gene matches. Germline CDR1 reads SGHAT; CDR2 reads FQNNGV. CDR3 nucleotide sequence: TGTGCCAGCAGCTTAGGTCCTACAGGGGACGTTTACGAGCAGTACTTC. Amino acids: CASSLGPTGDVYEQYF.

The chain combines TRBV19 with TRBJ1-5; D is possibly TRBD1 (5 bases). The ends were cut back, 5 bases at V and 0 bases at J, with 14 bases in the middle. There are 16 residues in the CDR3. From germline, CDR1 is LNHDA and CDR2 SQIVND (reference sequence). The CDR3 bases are TGTGCCAGTAGTCCGACAGTAGGTTCTAGCAATCAGCCCCAGCATTTT. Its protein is CASSPTVGSSNQPQHF.

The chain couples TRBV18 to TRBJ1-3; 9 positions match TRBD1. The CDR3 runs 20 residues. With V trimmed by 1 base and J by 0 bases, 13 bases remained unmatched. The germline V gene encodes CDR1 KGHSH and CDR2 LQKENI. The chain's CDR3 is CASSPLPGQGVSPSGNTIYF. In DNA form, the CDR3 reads TGTGCCAGCTCACCACTCCCGGGACAGGGAGTCTCCCCCTCTGGAAACACCATATATTTT. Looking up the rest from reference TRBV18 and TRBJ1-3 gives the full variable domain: NAGVMQNPRHLVRRRGQEARLRCSPMKGHSHVYWYRQLPEEGLKFMVYLQKENIIDESGMPKERFSAEFPKEGPSILRIQQVVRGDSAAYFCASSPLPGQGVSPSGNTIYFGEGSWLTVV.

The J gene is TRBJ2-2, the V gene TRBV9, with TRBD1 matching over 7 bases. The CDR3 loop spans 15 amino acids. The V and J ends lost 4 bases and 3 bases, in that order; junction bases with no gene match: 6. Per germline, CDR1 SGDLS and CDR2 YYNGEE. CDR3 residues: CASSLKGQYTGELFF. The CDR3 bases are TGTGCCAGCAGCTTAAAGGGACAGTACACCGGGGAGCTGTTTTTT.

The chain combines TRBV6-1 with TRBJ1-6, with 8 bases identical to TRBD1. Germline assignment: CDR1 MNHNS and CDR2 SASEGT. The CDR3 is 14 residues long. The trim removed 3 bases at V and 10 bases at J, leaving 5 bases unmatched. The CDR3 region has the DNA TGTGCCAGCAGTGACGCGACAGGGGAGTCACCCCTCCACTTT. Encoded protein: CASSDATGESPLHF.

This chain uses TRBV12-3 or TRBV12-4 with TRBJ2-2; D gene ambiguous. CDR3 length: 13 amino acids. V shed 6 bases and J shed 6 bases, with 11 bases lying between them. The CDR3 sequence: CASSAAVAGELFF. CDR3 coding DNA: TGTGCCAGCAGCGCCGCGGTAGCCGGGGAGCTGTTTTTT.

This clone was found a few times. CDR3 bases: TGTGCCAGCAGACCCGGCCTAGACACAGATACGCAGTATTTT. This gives the protein CASRPGLDTDTQYF. The rearrangement joins TRBV5-8 to TRBJ2-3, with D hard to call. Per the germline V gene, CDR1 is SGHTS and CDR2 is YDEGEE. Trimming took 5 bases from V and 2 from J, leaving 12 bases between them. The CDR3 loop spans 14 amino acids.

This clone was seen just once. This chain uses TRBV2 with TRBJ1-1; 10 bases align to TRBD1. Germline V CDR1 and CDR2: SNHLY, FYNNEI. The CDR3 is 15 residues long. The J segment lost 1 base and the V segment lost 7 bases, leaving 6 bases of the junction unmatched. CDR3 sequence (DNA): TGTGCCAGCACTGGACAGGGGGTCGGGAACACTGAAGCTTTCTTT. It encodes CASTGQGVGNTEAFF.

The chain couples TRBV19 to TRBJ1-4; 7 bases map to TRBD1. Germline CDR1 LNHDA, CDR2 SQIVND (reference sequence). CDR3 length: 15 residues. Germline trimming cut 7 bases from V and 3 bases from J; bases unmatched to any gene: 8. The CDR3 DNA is TGTGCCAGTAATCAACAGGGGACCGCTAATGAAAAACTGTTTTTT. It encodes CASNQQGTANEKLFF.

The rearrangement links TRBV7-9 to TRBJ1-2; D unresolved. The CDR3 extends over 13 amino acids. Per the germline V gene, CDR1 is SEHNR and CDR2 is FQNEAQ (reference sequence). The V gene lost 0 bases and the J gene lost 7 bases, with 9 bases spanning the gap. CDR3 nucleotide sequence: TGTGCCAGCAGCTTAGCGTGGCCATCTGGCTACACCTTC. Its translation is CASSLAWPSGYTF.

For the CDR3, the DNA is TGTGCCACCAGTGACCGGAGAATGGGCATTCAGTACTTC. Translating it yields CATSDRRMGIQYF. The chain recombines TRBV24-1 with TRBJ2-4, with D uncertain. Germline V gene lookup returns CDR1 KGHDR and CDR2 SFDVKD. V was shortened by 4 bases and J by 9 bases, with 12 bases between the two germline ends. The CDR3 is 13 amino acids.

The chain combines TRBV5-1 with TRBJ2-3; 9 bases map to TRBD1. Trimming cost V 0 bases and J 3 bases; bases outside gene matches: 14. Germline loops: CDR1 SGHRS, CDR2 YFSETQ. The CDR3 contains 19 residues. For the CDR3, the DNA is TGCGCCAGCAGCTTGGTTTACCAGATTCGGGACAGGGAGACAGATACGCAGTATTTT. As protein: CASSLVYQIRDRETDTQYF.

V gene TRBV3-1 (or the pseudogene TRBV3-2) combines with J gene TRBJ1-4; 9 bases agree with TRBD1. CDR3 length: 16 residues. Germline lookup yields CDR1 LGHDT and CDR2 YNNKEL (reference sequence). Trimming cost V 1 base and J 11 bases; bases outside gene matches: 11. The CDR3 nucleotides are TGTGCCAGCAGCCAAGGGTCCGGGACAGGGCGGGGGAAACTGTTTTTT. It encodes CASSQGSGTGRGKLFF.

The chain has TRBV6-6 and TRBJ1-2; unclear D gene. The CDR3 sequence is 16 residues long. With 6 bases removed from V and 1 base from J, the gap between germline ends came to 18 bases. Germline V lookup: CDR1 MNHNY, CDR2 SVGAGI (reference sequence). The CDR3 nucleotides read TGTGCCAGCAGCAAATCCCGACTAACGAGTAACTATGGCTACACCTTC. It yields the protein CASSKSRLTSNYGYTF.

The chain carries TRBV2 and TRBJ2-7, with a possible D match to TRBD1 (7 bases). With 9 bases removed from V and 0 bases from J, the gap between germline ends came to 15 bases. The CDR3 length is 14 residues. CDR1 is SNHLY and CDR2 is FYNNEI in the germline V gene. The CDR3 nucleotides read TGTGCCAGTACAGGGGAGGAGGTCTCCTACGAGCAGTACTTC. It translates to CASTGEEVSYEQYF.

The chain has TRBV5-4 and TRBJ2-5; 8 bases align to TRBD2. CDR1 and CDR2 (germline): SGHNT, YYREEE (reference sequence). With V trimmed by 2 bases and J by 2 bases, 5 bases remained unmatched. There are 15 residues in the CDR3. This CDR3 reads CASSFRAGVQETQYF. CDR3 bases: TGTGCCAGCAGCTTTCGAGCGGGAGTACAAGAGACCCAGTACTTC.